This passage covers 4 T cell receptor beta chains from one sample sequenced in a study of shared clonotypes between healthy human individuals (dated by TCRdb to about 2020). Library preparation was by the immunoSEQ multiplex PCR assay. Here the immuneACCESS table is served through TCRdb, limited to in-frame sequences with V and J called. Missing clones are a known gap in these copies; in checked studies unresolved V genes cover under half, and the rest lacks a known reason. The sample yields a few million clones; approximately 94% were counted once. Roughly 0.13% of the sample lies in the top ten. Material for sequencing was naive CD4+ T cells sorted from blood. The cell subset or site label, read with the paper, signifies: CD45RA+ positively selected. The receptors were sampled from a man aged 18 to 29 in good health.

V and J are TRBV6-1 and TRBJ2-7; TRBD1 agrees at 9 bases. Germline values: CDR1 MNHNS, CDR2 SASEGT. Unmatched junction bases numbered 5, after V lost 4 bases and J lost 1 base. The CDR3 is made up of 15 amino acids. The CDR3 protein is CASSVGQGFSYEQYF. The DNA for the CDR3 is TGTGCCAGCAGTGTAGGACAGGGGTTTTCCTACGAGCAGTACTTC.

The chain recombines TRBV18 with TRBJ2-5; 8 nucleotides align to TRBD1. CDR3 length: 14 residues. The V segment lost 6 bases and the J segment 9 bases; nucleotides outside the gene matches: 12. Per germline, CDR1 KGHSH and CDR2 LQKENI. DNA for the CDR3: TGTGCCAGCTCGGGCGGGACAGGAAGAGAAGCCCAGTACTTC. Protein: CASSGGTGREAQYF.

The chain has TRBV5-5 and TRBJ2-7; tentatively, D is TRBD1 or TRBD2 (6 bases each). V dropped 4 bases and J dropped 3 bases, with 17 bases sitting between them. This CDR3 contains 15 residues. Germline V gene data show CDR1 as SGHKS and CDR2 as YYEKEE (reference sequence). The chain's CDR3 is CASSHRVPGDYEQYF. DNA for the CDR3: TGTGCCAGCAGCCACAGGGTCCCGGGGGACTACGAGCAGTACTTC.

This chain links TRBV5-4 with TRBJ2-7; D possibly corresponds to TRBD2 (5 bases). Germline assignment: CDR1 SGHNT and CDR2 YYREEE (reference sequence). This CDR3 is built from 11 residues. The V end lost 5 bases, the J end lost 11 bases, and 14 bases lay between the germline ends. The CDR3 loop is CASSQNREEYF. The CDR3 DNA reads as TGTGCCAGCAGTCAGAACCGGGAAGAGTACTTC.